A single sample gave rise to the 5 T cell receptor beta chains below, sequenced in a study of blood T cells in healthy people across ages. The second PCR ran roughly 7 to 12 cycles with a sample-barcoded 5' primer and J-beta primers. TCRdb reprocessed the 5' RACE reads via MiXCR and lists one record per CDR3 protein. This sample yields 1,500,000 or so distinct CDR3 sequences, of which around 55% are seen a single time; over 6.5% belongs to the top ten. The sequenced sample was blood. These receptors were obtained from a man aged 18 to 35 in good health.

This clonotype has more than one count but fewer than ten. The chain combines TRBV5-1 with TRBJ1-1, with a tentative D call TRBD1 (6 bases). From germline, CDR1 is SGHRS and CDR2 YFSETQ. V lost 4 bases and J lost 1, with 14 bases in between. The CDR3 covers 15 residues. The CDR3 bases are TGCGCCAGCAGCGAGGGGGACCGAGAGAACACTGAAGCTTTCTTT. Its protein is CASSEGDRENTEAFF.

The chain employs TRBV5-1 and TRBJ2-3; D uncertain. The CDR3 totals 15 residues. The germline gives CDR1 SGHRS, CDR2 YFSETQ. Between the trimmed V and J ends, which lost 7 bases and 2 bases, there was a span of 17 bases. CDR3 protein: CASGAWNNPTDTQYF. The CDR3 DNA follows: TGCGCCAGCGGAGCTTGGAATAATCCCACAGATACGCAGTATTTT.

This clonotype was found a few times. The chain has TRBV4-2 and TRBJ2-4; 11 positions match TRBD2. The end of the DNA is better explained by TRBJ2-7, so the J call may be wrong. Germline CDR1 reads LGHNA; CDR2 reads YNFKEQ. The CDR3 consists of 16 residues. The CDR3 sequence: CASSQETTSGGYEQYF. In nucleotides, the CDR3 is TGTGCCAGCAGCCAAGAAACTACTAGCGGGGGTTACGAGCAGTACTTC.

J is TRBJ2-4 and V is TRBV29-1, with D perhaps being TRBD1 or TRBD2 (5 bases each). The J call may not be correct, given that the DNA end is closer to TRBJ2-5. Germline CDR1 reads SQVTM; CDR2 reads ANQGSEA. The CDR3 extends over 13 amino acids. CDR3 sequence: CSASGSVQETQYF. The CDR3 DNA is TGCAGCGCTTCAGGGAGCGTTCAAGAGACCCAGTACTTC.

This CDR3 reads CASQGLATQETQYF. As DNA, the CDR3 is TGTGCCTCCCAGGGACTAGCGACGCAAGAGACCCAGTACTTC. The gene calls are TRBV2 and TRBJ2-5; 10 nucleotides agree with TRBD2. Germline CDR1 reads SNHLY; CDR2 reads FYNNEI. The junction had 8 bases not matched to a gene; V was cut back by 11 bases and J by 2 bases. This CDR3 is built from 14 residues.